The rows below give T cell receptor beta chains drawn from one sample of a study of blood T cell repertoires in COVID-19. The assay was immunoSEQ multiplex PCR, and TCRdb's table has in-frame clones only and misses some. The sample contains a few hundred thousand clones, 80% to 95% of which appear only once. Sequenced input: PBMCs or T cells enriched from blood (not recorded which). The receptors stem from a woman aged 40 to 50 who had been exposed to COVID-19. CDR3s include the opening cysteine and the closing phenylalanine or tryptophan. The order of the fields is CDR3 DNA, CDR3 protein, clone size, V gene, CDR3 length, D gene, J gene. D genes are given only for firm matches. Some rows have no size entry. The others give once, few or many, or a class for an expanded clone.

DNA: TGTGCCACCTCGTGGGGGGGTAAAGAGACCCAGTACTTC; CDR3: CATSWGGKETQYF; size: NA; V: TRBV19; length: 13; D: TRBD2; J: TRBJ2-5
DNA: TGTGCCAGCTCACCGAAGGACAGGAAGAACACTGAAGCTTTCTTT; CDR3: CASSPKDRKNTEAFF; size: NA; V: TRBV18; length: 15; D: TRBD1; J: TRBJ1-1
DNA: TGCAGTGCTGCGGGGGGAAGCGAGCAGTACTTC; CDR3: CSAAGGSEQYF; size: NA; V: TRBV20-1; length: 11; D: TRBD2; J: TRBJ2-7
DNA: TGTGCCAGCACCTCAGTAGGACAGGAGCAGTACTTC; CDR3: CASTSVGQEQYF; size: NA; V: TRBV27; length: 12; D: NA; J: TRBJ2-7
DNA: TGTGCCAGCAGTGATGACAGGTGGAGCAATCAGCCCCAGCATTTT; CDR3: CASSDDRWSNQPQHF; size: NA; V: TRBV2; length: 15; D: NA; J: TRBJ1-5
DNA: TGTGCCAGCAGACTAGCGGGGTATACGCAGTATTTT; CDR3: CASRLAGYTQYF; size: NA; V: TRBV3-1/TRBV3-2; length: 12; D: TRBD2; J: TRBJ2-3
DNA: TGCGCCAGCAGTGAGTCGACAACTGGGAAACTACTTCGGGCAGGGGGCGATTTTTCTGGGGAGCTGTTTTTT; CDR3: CASSESTTGKLLRAGGDFSGELFF; size: NA; V: TRBV10-1; length: 24; D: TRBD1; J: TRBJ2-2
DNA: TGTGCCAGCAAGGGGGCAACCAATAGCAATCAGCCCCAGCATTTT; CDR3: CASKGATNSNQPQHF; size: NA; V: TRBV2; length: 15; D: TRBD1; J: TRBJ1-5
DNA: TGTGCCAGCAGCGCCAGCCCACTAGCGGGGGGGCTCTCCCCAGATACGCAGTATTTT; CDR3: CASSASPLAGGLSPDTQYF; size: NA; V: TRBV7-6; length: 19; D: TRBD2; J: TRBJ2-3
DNA: TGTGCCAGCACCCCCAGGGACAGGGGGCCATGGGACACTGAAGCTTTCTTT; CDR3: CASTPRDRGPWDTEAFF; size: NA; V: TRBV14; length: 17; D: TRBD1; J: TRBJ1-1
DNA: TGTGCCAGCAGGGGACAAGCAACTAATGAAAAACTGTTTTTT; CDR3: CASRGQATNEKLFF; size: NA; V: TRBV2; length: 14; D: NA; J: TRBJ1-4
DNA: TGTGCCTGGAGTCTGGGGCCCCTGAACACTGAAGCTTTCTTT; CDR3: CAWSLGPLNTEAFF; size: NA; V: TRBV30; length: 14; D: NA; J: TRBJ1-1
DNA: TGTGCCAGCTCACCACGTCTAGCGGGAGTCACCTACGAGCAGTACTTC; CDR3: CASSPRLAGVTYEQYF; size: NA; V: TRBV18; length: 16; D: TRBD2; J: TRBJ2-7
DNA: TGCGCCAGCAGCCAAGAAGGGGACGGGAGGGCGACAGATACGCAGTATTTT; CDR3: CASSQEGDGRATDTQYF; size: NA; V: TRBV4-3; length: 17; D: TRBD2; J: TRBJ2-3
DNA: TGTGCCAGCAGCCAAGCTAGGGGAGGGGAGCTGTTTTTT; CDR3: CASSQARGGELFF; size: NA; V: TRBV4-2; length: 13; D: NA; J: TRBJ2-2
DNA: TGTGCCAGCATTAAGAGACAGGGGGCAGGGGATTCACCCCTCCACTTT; CDR3: CASIKRQGAGDSPLHF; size: NA; V: TRBV2; length: 16; D: TRBD1; J: TRBJ1-6
DNA: TGCGCCAGCAGCCACACCGGGACAGGGGGCGCTTCCTATGGCTACACCTTC; CDR3: CASSHTGTGGASYGYTF; size: NA; V: TRBV4-3; length: 17; D: TRBD1; J: TRBJ1-2
DNA: TGTGCCAGCAGCTTAAGTCCACGGACTAGTCTCCCTAATGAGCAGTTCTTC; CDR3: CASSLSPRTSLPNEQFF; size: few; V: TRBV7-2; length: 17; D: TRBD2; J: TRBJ2-1
DNA: TGTGCCAGCAGCTTAACCCCGGGACAGGTTGAAAAACTGTTTTTT; CDR3: CASSLTPGQVEKLFF; size: NA; V: TRBV7-6; length: 15; D: TRBD1; J: TRBJ1-4
DNA: TGTGCCAGCAGCACTACGGGACAGGGGTTGGATCCCTATGGCTACACCTTC; CDR3: CASSTTGQGLDPYGYTF; size: NA; V: TRBV9; length: 17; D: TRBD1; J: TRBJ1-2
DNA: TGTGCCAGCAGTTTTTCAGGGGGCGCGGTGGATGGCTACACCTTC; CDR3: CASSFSGGAVDGYTF; size: NA; V: TRBV6-5; length: 15; D: TRBD1; J: TRBJ1-2
DNA: TGTGCCAGCAGGACACAGGGCGCCTATAATTCACCCCTCCACTTT; CDR3: CASRTQGAYNSPLHF; size: NA; V: TRBV2; length: 15; D: NA; J: TRBJ1-6
DNA: TGTGCCATCAAAGCCTCGACCTATGGCGGAGGTTCACCCCTCCACTTT; CDR3: CAIKASTYGGGSPLHF; size: NA; V: TRBV10-3; length: 16; D: NA; J: TRBJ1-6
DNA: TGTGCCAGCAGCTCCCGAGCAGGGTCGGTTGAAGCTTTCTTT; CDR3: CASSSRAGSVEAFF; size: NA; V: TRBV7-2; length: 14; D: NA; J: TRBJ1-1
DNA: TGTGCCAGCAGCCAACAGGGACCCCTCCACTTT; CDR3: CASSQQGPLHF; size: NA; V: TRBV3-1/TRBV3-2; length: 11; D: NA; J: TRBJ1-6
DNA: TGTGCCAGCAGCGCTCGAACGGGAGCCGGGGAGCTGTTTTTT; CDR3: CASSARTGAGELFF; size: NA; V: TRBV7-2; length: 14; D: NA; J: TRBJ2-2
DNA: TGTGCCAGCAGCCCGGGACTAACCAACAATGAGCAGTTCTTC; CDR3: CASSPGLTNNEQFF; size: NA; V: TRBV16; length: 14; D: TRBD2; J: TRBJ2-1
DNA: TGTGCCAGCTCAAAGCAGGACATTGGAAATTCACCCCTCCACTTT; CDR3: CASSKQDIGNSPLHF; size: NA; V: TRBV18; length: 15; D: NA; J: TRBJ1-6
DNA: TGTGCCAGTAGGGACACCCAAATTAGCAATCAGCCCCAGCATTTT; CDR3: CASRDTQISNQPQHF; size: NA; V: TRBV19; length: 15; D: NA; J: TRBJ1-5
DNA: TGTGCCAGCAGCAAGCGGACTAGCGGGGAATTGGAGACCCAGTACTTC; CDR3: CASSKRTSGELETQYF; size: NA; V: TRBV13; length: 16; D: TRBD2; J: TRBJ2-5
DNA: TGCGCCAGCAGCTTGGCTGGCGGGGGGGCCTCCTACAATGAGCAGTTCTTC; CDR3: CASSLAGGGASYNEQFF; size: NA; V: TRBV5-1; length: 17; D: TRBD2; J: TRBJ2-1
DNA: TGTGCCAGTAGTAGAAAGGGAGAAACTAACGTGTTTTTT; CDR3: CASSRKGETNVFF; size: NA; V: TRBV19; length: 13; D: NA; J: TRBJ1-4
DNA: TGCGCCAGCAGTCAAAAAAACCTTGCTCACCGGTTTGATTCACCCCTCCACTTT; CDR3: CASSQKNLAHRFDSPLHF; size: NA; V: TRBV23-1; length: 18; D: NA; J: TRBJ1-6
DNA: TGCAGCGCCAGCCAAGAGACCCAGTACTTC; CDR3: CSASQETQYF; size: NA; V: TRBV29-1; length: 10; D: NA; J: TRBJ2-5
DNA: TGCGCCAGCAGTGACGAGGGACTAGCGGGAATCTACGAGCAGTACTTC; CDR3: CASSDEGLAGIYEQYF; size: NA; V: TRBV10-2; length: 16; D: TRBD2; J: TRBJ2-7
DNA: TGTGCCAGCGTAAACTACAATGAGCAGTTCTTC; CDR3: CASVNYNEQFF; size: NA; V: TRBV6-6; length: 11; D: NA; J: TRBJ2-1
DNA: TGTGCCAGCAGTGCTGACAGGGGGACATCTGGGGCCAACGTCCTGACTTTC; CDR3: CASSADRGTSGANVLTF; size: NA; V: TRBV27; length: 17; D: TRBD1; J: TRBJ2-6
DNA: TGTGCCAGCTCCCCCGAGACTGGACAGATCATGAACACTGAAGCTTTCTTT; CDR3: CASSPETGQIMNTEAFF; size: NA; V: TRBV18; length: 17; D: NA; J: TRBJ1-1
DNA: TGTGCCAGTAGTAACCGGGAAACTAATGAAAAACTGTTTTTT; CDR3: CASSNRETNEKLFF; size: NA; V: TRBV19; length: 14; D: NA; J: TRBJ1-4
DNA: TGTGCCAGCAGGCCCTCCAGGGGGCGTTCACCCCTCCACTTT; CDR3: CASRPSRGRSPLHF; size: NA; V: TRBV6-5; length: 14; D: TRBD1; J: TRBJ1-6
DNA: TGTGCCAGCAGTTTACAGGGAGGGATTCAGTACTTC; CDR3: CASSLQGGIQYF; size: NA; V: TRBV28; length: 12; D: TRBD2; J: TRBJ2-4
DNA: TGCAGTGCTAGTAAGACAGTGAACACTGAAGCTTTCTTT; CDR3: CSASKTVNTEAFF; size: NA; V: TRBV20-1; length: 13; D: NA; J: TRBJ1-1
DNA: TGCGCCAGCAGCTTCACGTCAGCAGGGCAAGGTGAAGCTTTCTTT; CDR3: CASSFTSAGQGEAFF; size: NA; V: TRBV5-1; length: 15; D: NA; J: TRBJ1-1
DNA: TGTGCCAGCAGTTCAGTCCGGACTAGCGCTTCCTACGAGCAGTACTTC; CDR3: CASSSVRTSASYEQYF; size: NA; V: TRBV6-5; length: 16; D: TRBD2; J: TRBJ2-7
DNA: TGTGCCAGCAGCCAAGGGGGACTAGCGGGACGCGAGCAGTACTTC; CDR3: CASSQGGLAGREQYF; size: once; V: TRBV3-1/TRBV3-2; length: 15; D: TRBD2; J: TRBJ2-7
DNA: TGCAGCGTCCGCGGACTAATGAACACTGAAGCTTTCTTT; CDR3: CSVRGLMNTEAFF; size: NA; V: TRBV29-1; length: 13; D: NA; J: TRBJ1-1
DNA: TGCGCCAGCAGGGGGACAGGGGGTATGGGGACTGAAGCTTTCTTT; CDR3: CASRGTGGMGTEAFF; size: NA; V: TRBV5-1; length: 15; D: TRBD1; J: TRBJ1-1
DNA: TGTGCCAGCAGTGAACAGGGGGCGAATTTTCGCACTGAAGCTTTCTTT; CDR3: CASSEQGANFRTEAFF; size: NA; V: TRBV2; length: 16; D: TRBD1; J: TRBJ1-1
DNA: TGTGCCAGCAGTTTATCCCTGGACAGGATTGACGGCTACACCTTC; CDR3: CASSLSLDRIDGYTF; size: NA; V: TRBV27; length: 15; D: TRBD1; J: TRBJ1-2